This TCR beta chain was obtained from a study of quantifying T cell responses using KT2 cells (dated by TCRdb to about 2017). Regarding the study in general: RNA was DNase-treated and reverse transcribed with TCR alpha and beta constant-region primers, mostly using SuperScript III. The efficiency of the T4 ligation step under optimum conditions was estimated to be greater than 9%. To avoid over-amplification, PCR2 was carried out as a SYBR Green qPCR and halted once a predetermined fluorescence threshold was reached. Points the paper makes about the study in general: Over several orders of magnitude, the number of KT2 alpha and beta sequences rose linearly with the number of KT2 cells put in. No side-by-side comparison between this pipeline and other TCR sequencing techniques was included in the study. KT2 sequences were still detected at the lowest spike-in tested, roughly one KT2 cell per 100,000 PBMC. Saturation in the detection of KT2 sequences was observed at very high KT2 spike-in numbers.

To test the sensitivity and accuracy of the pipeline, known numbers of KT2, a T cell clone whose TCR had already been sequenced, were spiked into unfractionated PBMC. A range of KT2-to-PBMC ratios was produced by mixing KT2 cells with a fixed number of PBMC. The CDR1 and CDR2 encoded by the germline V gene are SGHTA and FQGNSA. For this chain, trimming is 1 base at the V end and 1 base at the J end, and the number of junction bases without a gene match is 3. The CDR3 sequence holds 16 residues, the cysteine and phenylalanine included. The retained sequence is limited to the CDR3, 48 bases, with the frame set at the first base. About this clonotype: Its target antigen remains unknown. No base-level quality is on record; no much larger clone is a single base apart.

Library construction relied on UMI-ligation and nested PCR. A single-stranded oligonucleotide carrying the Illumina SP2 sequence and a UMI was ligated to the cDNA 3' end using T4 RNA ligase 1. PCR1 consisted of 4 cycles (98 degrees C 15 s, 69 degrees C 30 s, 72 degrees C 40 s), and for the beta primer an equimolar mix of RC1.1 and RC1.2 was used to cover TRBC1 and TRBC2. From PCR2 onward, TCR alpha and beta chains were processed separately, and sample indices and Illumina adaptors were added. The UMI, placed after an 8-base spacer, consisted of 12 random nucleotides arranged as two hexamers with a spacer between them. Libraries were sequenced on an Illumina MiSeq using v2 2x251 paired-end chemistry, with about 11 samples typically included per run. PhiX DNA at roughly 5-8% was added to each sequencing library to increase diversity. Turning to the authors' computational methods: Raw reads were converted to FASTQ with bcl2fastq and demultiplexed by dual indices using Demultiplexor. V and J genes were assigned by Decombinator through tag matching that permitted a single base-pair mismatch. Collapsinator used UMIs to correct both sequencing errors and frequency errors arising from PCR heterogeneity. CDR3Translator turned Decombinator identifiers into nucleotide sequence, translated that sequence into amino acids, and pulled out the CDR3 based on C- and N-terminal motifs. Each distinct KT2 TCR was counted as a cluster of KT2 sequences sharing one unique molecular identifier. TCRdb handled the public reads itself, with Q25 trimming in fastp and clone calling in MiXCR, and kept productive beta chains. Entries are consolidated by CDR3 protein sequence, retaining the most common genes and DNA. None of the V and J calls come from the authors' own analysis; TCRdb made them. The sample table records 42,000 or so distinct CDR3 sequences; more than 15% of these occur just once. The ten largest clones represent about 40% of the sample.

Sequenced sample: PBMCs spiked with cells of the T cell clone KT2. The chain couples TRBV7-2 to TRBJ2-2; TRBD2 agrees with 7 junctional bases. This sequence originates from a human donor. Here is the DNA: TGTGCCAGCAGCTTAGTGGCGGGGGTGAACACCGGGGAGCTGTTTTTT. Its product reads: CASSLVAGVNTGELFF.